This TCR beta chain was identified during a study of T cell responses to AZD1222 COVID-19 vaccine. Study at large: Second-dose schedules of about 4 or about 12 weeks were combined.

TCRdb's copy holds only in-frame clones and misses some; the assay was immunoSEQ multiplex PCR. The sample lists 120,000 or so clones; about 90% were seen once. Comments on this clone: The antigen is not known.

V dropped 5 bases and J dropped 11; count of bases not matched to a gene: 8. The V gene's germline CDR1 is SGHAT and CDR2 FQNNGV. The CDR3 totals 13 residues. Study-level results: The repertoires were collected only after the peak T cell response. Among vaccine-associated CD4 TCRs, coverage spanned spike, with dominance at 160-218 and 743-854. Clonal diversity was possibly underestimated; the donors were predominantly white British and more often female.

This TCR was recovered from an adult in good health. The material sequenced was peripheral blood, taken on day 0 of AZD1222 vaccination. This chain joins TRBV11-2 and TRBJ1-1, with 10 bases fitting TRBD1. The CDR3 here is CASSPTTGGRAFF. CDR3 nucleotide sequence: TGTGCCAGCAGCCCGACGACAGGGGGCCGGGCTTTCTTT.